Listed below are T cell receptor beta chains from one sample, sequenced in a study of regulatory T cells in long-lasting Graves disease. TCRdb analysed the multiplex PCR reads with MiXCR anew, one entry per CDR3 protein. The table has roughly 610,000 distinct CDR3 sequences, 15% to 20% seen once. This sample also belongs to another study, concerning T cells in Graves' hyperthyroidism and ophthalmopathy.

The source was peripheral blood mononuclear cells (PBMCs), collected at new diagnosis, from a patient treated with antithyroid drugs. All receptors derive from a man in his late teens or twenties with Graves disease. Both conserved end residues are part of each CDR3. The D gene is left open where the match is weak. A row's size may be missing; if present it is once, few, many or a size class.

TRBV6-5	TRBJ2-7	.	few	TGTGCCAGCAGTTATGGGGTTGGGCTCTACGAGCAGTACTTC	CASSYGVGLYEQYF
TRBV27	TRBJ1-6	TRBD1	.	TGTGCCAGCAGTCTCGGGACAGGGAGTAATTCACCCCTCCACTTT	CASSLGTGSNSPLHF
TRBV15	TRBJ2-1	TRBD2	few	TGTGCCACCAGCAGAGGGCTAGCGGGCTTGTACAATGAGCAGTTCTTC	CATSRGLAGLYNEQFF
TRBV20-1	TRBJ2-7	TRBD1	many	TGCAGTGCTAGAGCACCAGGGGGCGAGCAGTACTTC	CSARAPGGEQYF
TRBV30	TRBJ2-3	.	many	TGTGCCTGGAGTGGGCGGGACACAGATACGCAGTATTTT	CAWSGRDTDTQYF
TRBV20-1	TRBJ1-6	.	.	TGCAGTGCTAGAGATTGGGAACCGGGGAATTCACCCCTCCACTTT	CSARDWEPGNSPLHF
TRBV20-1	TRBJ2-1	.	many	TGCAGTGCTAACGAACAGACGAGCTCCTACAATGAGCAGTTCTTC	CSANEQTSSYNEQFF
TRBV7-9	TRBJ2-3	.	many	TGTGCCAGCAGCTTAACCGGGCAGGGCACAGATACGCAGTATTTT	CASSLTGQGTDTQYF
TRBV5-1	TRBJ2-1	.	many	TGCGCCAGCAGCCTGGGGGGGGCTAACTACAATGAGCAGTTCTTC	CASSLGGANYNEQFF
TRBV24-1	TRBJ2-1	TRBD2	.	TGTGCCACCAGTCACCCGGGACTAGCGGGAGGGAATGAGCAGTTCTTC	CATSHPGLAGGNEQFF
TRBV5-1	TRBJ1-1	TRBD1	few	TGCGCCAGCAGCTCGACAGGGACGGACACTGAAGCTTTCTTT	CASSSTGTDTEAFF
TRBV7-9	TRBJ2-5	TRBD1	.	TGTGCCAGCAGCTTAGCGCAGGGACAGAGGCTTCAAGAGACCCAGTACTTC	CASSLAQGQRLQETQYF
TRBV9	TRBJ2-3	TRBD2	few	TGTGCCAGCAGCGTAGATATAGCGGGAATCACAGATACGCAGTATTTT	CASSVDIAGITDTQYF
TRBV12-3/TRBV12-4	TRBJ1-3	TRBD1	many	TGTGCCAGCAGTCCCCGGACAGGGACCAACTCTGGAAACACCATATATTTT	CASSPRTGTNSGNTIYF
TRBV28	TRBJ1-4	.	many	TGTGCCAGCAGTAATCAGGCGGGACACGGTCATTTT	CASSNQAGHGHF
TRBV11-2	TRBJ2-1	.	many	TGTGCCAGCAGCGACTACAGGGTACATGAGCAGTTCTTC	CASSDYRVHEQFF
TRBV7-2	TRBJ1-4	.	few	TGTGCCAGCACAGCTTCGGGGAATCAGGATAATGAAAAACTGTTTTTT	CASTASGNQDNEKLFF
TRBV12-3/TRBV12-4	TRBJ1-3	TRBD1	.	TGTGCCAGCAGACAAACCGGGACAGGGGCCTCTGGAAACACCATATATTTT	CASRQTGTGASGNTIYF
TRBV12-3/TRBV12-4	TRBJ2-3	TRBD1	many	TGTGCCAGCAGGGGGGACAGGGCCGGTCCCTTTTCGGGCACAGATACGCAGTATTTT	CASRGDRAGPFSGTDTQYF
TRBV12-3/TRBV12-4	TRBJ2-3	.	many	TGTGCCAGCAGTTTAAGGAGCGGAACAGATACGCAGTATTTT	CASSLRSGTDTQYF
TRBV13	TRBJ2-5	TRBD2	.	TGTGCCAGCAGACTAGCGGGACTAGAGACCCAGTACTTC	CASRLAGLETQYF
TRBV27	TRBJ1-2	.	many	TGTGCCAGCAGTCCTGGGGGATCTAAGTGGGGCTACACCTTC	CASSPGGSKWGYTF
TRBV6-1	TRBJ2-7	TRBD1	many	TGTGCCAGCACTCCGGGACAGGTACCCTCAATTTCCTACGAGCAGTACTTC	CASTPGQVPSISYEQYF
TRBV28	TRBJ2-1	.	few	TGTGCCAGCAGCCCCCGAGATATGGTGTTGTCCTACAATGAGCAGTTCTTC	CASSPRDMVLSYNEQFF
TRBV6-1	TRBJ2-1	TRBD2	many	TGTGCCAGCAGTGTTCGGTCGGAGCGGGAGGGCACTACTCTCTCCTACAATGAGCAGTTCTTC	CASSVRSEREGTTLSYNEQFF
TRBV28	TRBJ2-2	TRBD1	many	TGTGCCAGCAGTTTTGTACAGGGGGCTACCGGGGAGCTGTTTTTT	CASSFVQGATGELFF
TRBV27	TRBJ1-2	.	few	TGTGCCACCAGGACGGGGGGTATGCGGGGCTACACCTTC	CATRTGGMRGYTF
TRBV25-1	TRBJ2-1	TRBD1	many	TGTGCCAGCACCCGGGGCTCAGGGGGCTACAATGAGCAGTTCTTC	CASTRGSGGYNEQFF
TRBV2	TRBJ2-1	TRBD2	many	TGTGCCAGCAGCGGCACGGGAGGGCCGAACAATGAGCAGTTCTTC	CASSGTGGPNNEQFF
TRBV18	TRBJ2-7	.	many	TGTGCCAGCTCGCCCGGACTAGGGGGATGGGAGCAGTACTTC	CASSPGLGGWEQYF
TRBV2	TRBJ1-5	.	many	TGTGCCAGCAGTGTGGGGGAGCGTCAGCCCCAGCATTTT	CASSVGERQPQHF
TRBV20-1	TRBJ2-7	TRBD2	many	TGCAGTGCTAGAGATGCGGGGGTTAACGGGTACGAGCAGTACTTC	CSARDAGVNGYEQYF
TRBV20-1	TRBJ2-5	.	many	TGCAGTGCCTCCCGCTCTGCAAGTCGGGAGACCCAGTACTTC	CSASRSASRETQYF
TRBV5-1	TRBJ1-1	.	.	TGCGCCAACAGCTCCGGATACGTGGGGGATGAAGCTTTCTTT	CANSSGYVGDEAFF
TRBV5-5	TRBJ2-3	.	many	TGTGCCAGCAAGCAGGCGGGTTCATACACAGATACGCAGTATTTT	CASKQAGSYTDTQYF
TRBV19	TRBJ2-3	TRBD1	many	TGTGCCAGTAGTATAAGGGGGACAGACACAGATACGCAGTATTTT	CASSIRGTDTDTQYF
TRBV28	TRBJ1-4	TRBD1	.	TGTGCCAGCAGTGTTTTTGTACAGGGGGCGCTTCTAGGTGAAAAACTGTTTTTT	CASSVFVQGALLGEKLFF
TRBV20-1	TRBJ2-5	.	.	TGCAGTGCTAGAGGAGAGAGGACTTGGAAGGAGACCCAGTACTTC	CSARGERTWKETQYF
TRBV2	TRBJ2-7	TRBD1	many	TGTGCCAGCACCCAGATGGGACAGGGCTACGAGCAGTACTTC	CASTQMGQGYEQYF
TRBV2	TRBJ2-1	.	many	TGTGCCAGCAGTGTTTCTACCCGCGGTGGCTCCTACAATGAGCAGTTCTTC	CASSVSTRGGSYNEQFF
TRBV12-3/TRBV12-4	TRBJ1-4	TRBD1	many	TGTGCCAGCAGTTTCGGTTCAGGGGGCAGTAAACTGTTTTTT	CASSFGSGGSKLFF
TRBV7-9	TRBJ2-1	.	few	TGTGCCAGCAGCAACCCCCTGACGGTCGGCTACAATGAGCAGTTCTTC	CASSNPLTVGYNEQFF
TRBV5-1	TRBJ1-6	.	.	TGCGCCAGCAGCTTGGTGTGGGGTTATAATTCACCCCTCCACTTT	CASSLVWGYNSPLHF